This entry lists 25 T cell receptor beta chains sequenced from one sample in a study of T cells expressing NK-cell markers. TCRdb reprocessed the 5' RACE reads; each CDR3 protein has one entry and no DNA is given. The table for this sample gives roughly 430,000 distinct CDR3 sequences. Sequenced sample: blood T cells: a sorted CD56 or NKG2C T cell subset, CD4+ or CD8+ T cells, or bulk PBMC T cells (not recorded which). The receptor source for this set is a woman aged 18-69 years in good health.

The V gene is TRBV11-2, the J gene TRBJ2-3; lacking DNA, the TRBD1 call made by TCRdb goes unchecked. CDR1 is SGHAT, CDR2 FQNNGV, per germline. This CDR3 has 14 residues. The CDR3 sequence is CASSFWDPTDTQYF.

The J gene is TRBJ1-2, the V gene TRBV7-9; as DNA is missing, the TRBD1 call by TCRdb cannot be tested. The CDR3 totals 14 residues. The germline V gene has CDR1 SEHNR and CDR2 FQNEAQ (reference sequence). The CDR3 sequence is CASSPGTGTYGYTF.

The rearrangement joins TRBV20-1 to TRBJ2-1; TCRdb's D gene call, TRBD1, goes unchecked for lack of DNA. The CDR3 sequence is 14 residues long. CDR1 is DFQATT, CDR2 SNEGSKA, per germline (reference sequence). CDR3 amino acids: CSASKGVIYNEQFF.

This chain joins TRBV29-1 and TRBJ2-7; TCRdb outputs TRBD2, but without DNA this stays unchecked. The V gene's germline CDR1 is SQVTM and CDR2 ANQGSEA. CDR3 length: 12 amino acids. The CDR3 loop reads CSVGPADYEQYF.

The chain couples TRBV7-2 to TRBJ2-6; TCRdb calls TRBD1, which cannot be checked without DNA. The CDR3 contains 16 residues. Germline CDR1 and CDR2: SGHTA and FQGNSA. The CDR3 protein is CASSLADRAGANVLTF.

V and J are TRBV11-2 and TRBJ1-2. The CDR3 is 14 amino acids. Per the germline V gene, CDR1 is SGHAT and CDR2 is FQNNGV. The CDR3 loop is CASSPTEANYGYTF.

This rearrangement joins TRBV29-1 to TRBJ1-4; TCRdb calls TRBD1, which cannot be checked without DNA. Per the germline V gene, CDR1 is SQVTM and CDR2 is ANQGSEA. This CDR3 has 12 residues. The CDR3 is CSVRTGNEKLFF.

This rearrangement joins TRBV4-1 to TRBJ2-5; absent DNA, TCRdb's TRBD2 call cannot be checked. Germline lookup yields CDR1 MGHRA and CDR2 YSYEKL. This CDR3 region has 16 residues. CDR3: CASSPEDALGRETQYF.

V is TRBV20-1 and J is TRBJ2-7; TCRdb lists TRBD2, though no DNA is available to test this call. CDR3 length: 15 amino acids. CDR1 DFQATT and CDR2 SNEGSKA come from the germline V gene (reference sequence). The CDR3 spells CSARGTSGSFYEQYF.

The chain joins TRBV9 to TRBJ2-7; TCRdb calls TRBD1, which cannot be checked without DNA. CDR1 and CDR2 from the germline V gene are SGDLS and YYNGEE. The CDR3 extends over 14 amino acids. The CDR3: CASSTPGTGVEQYF.

This sequence joins TRBV6-1 and TRBJ2-7; TCRdb designates TRBD1, a call that cannot be tested without DNA. Germline CDR1 MNHNS, CDR2 SASEGT. This CDR3 spans 14 amino acids. The CDR3 reads CASSRTGDPYEQYF.

The chain employs TRBV12-3 or TRBV12-4 and TRBJ2-7; TCRdb outputs TRBD1, but without DNA this stays unchecked. This CDR3 has 14 residues. The CDR3 is CASSRRGPGYEQYF.

This rearrangement joins TRBV14 to TRBJ1-6; TCRdb selects TRBD1, and the lack of DNA leaves this call unchecked. Germline V gives CDR1 SGHDN, CDR2 FVKESK. The CDR3 has 15 amino acids. The CDR3 here is CASSQTGQENSPLHF.

The CDR3: CASSNGANVLTF. This chain links TRBV19 with TRBJ2-6. The CDR3 is 12 residues long. Per the germline V gene, CDR1 is LNHDA and CDR2 is SQIVND (reference sequence).

The chain links TRBV5-4 to TRBJ2-2; TCRdb names TRBD2, which stays unverified in the absence of DNA. The CDR3 has 16 residues. Germline assignment: CDR1 SGHNT and CDR2 YYREEE (reference sequence). CDR3 protein: CASQSRPSRNTGELFF.

The chain links TRBV14 to TRBJ2-3; the TCRdb D gene call, TRBD1, has no DNA to confirm it. CDR1 SGHDN and CDR2 FVKESK come from the germline V gene. The CDR3 runs 14 residues. The CDR3 is CASFGGGPPGTQYF.

The chain links TRBV6-5 to TRBJ2-7; the TRBD1 assignment by TCRdb is unverifiable without DNA. In germline, CDR1 is MNHEY, CDR2 SVGAGI. The CDR3 loop spans 15 amino acids. This CDR3 is CASSYRGWISYEQYF.

The rearrangement uses TRBV29-1 and TRBJ1-1; lacking DNA, the TRBD1 call made by TCRdb goes unchecked. The CDR3 runs to 12 residues. The V gene's germline CDR1 is SQVTM and CDR2 ANQGSEA. The CDR3 sequence: CSVTRTGGEAFF.

V is TRBV11-3 and J is TRBJ2-3. This CDR3 is built from 13 residues. Germline V gene lookup returns CDR1 SGHNT and CDR2 YENEEA. CDR3: CASSPQTTDTQYF.

The rearrangement joins TRBV15 to TRBJ1-4. The CDR3 loop spans 16 amino acids. Germline values: CDR1 LNHNV, CDR2 YYDKDF (reference sequence). Here the CDR3 reads CATSNAAGATNEKLFF.

The chain has TRBV6-5 and TRBJ1-2. The CDR3 sequence is 12 residues long. Germline V lookup: CDR1 MNHEY, CDR2 SVGAGI. The CDR3 spells CASSKLNYGYTF.

The chain joins TRBV6-5 to TRBJ2-3; TCRdb indicates TRBD1, and absent DNA this call remains unverified. Germline values: CDR1 MNHEY, CDR2 SVGAGI. The length of the CDR3 is 17 residues. CDR3 amino acids: CASSYSSVAGVPDTQYF.

The gene calls are TRBV11-3 and TRBJ2-1; TCRdb names TRBD2, which stays unverified in the absence of DNA. Per the germline V gene, CDR1 is SGHNT and CDR2 is YENEEA. The CDR3 is made up of 15 amino acids. This CDR3 is CASSLNFGLNNEQFF.

The chain carries TRBV13 and TRBJ2-7; as DNA is missing, the TRBD2 call by TCRdb cannot be tested. The CDR3 covers 15 residues. Per the germline V gene, CDR1 is PRHDT and CDR2 is FYEKMQ (reference sequence). CDR3 loop: CASSLQGTISYEQYF. Full variable domain (rest looked up from reference TRBV13 and TRBJ2-7): AAGVIQSPRHLIKEKRETATLKCYPIPRHDTVYWYQQGPGQDPQFLISFYEKMQSDKGSIPDRFSAQQFSDYHSELNMSSLELGDSALYFCASSLQGTISYEQYFGPGTRLTVT.

The V and J genes are TRBV12-3 or TRBV12-4 and TRBJ1-2. This CDR3 spans 12 amino acids. The CDR3 sequence: CASSSVRYGYTF.